The rows below give T cell receptor beta chains drawn from one sample of a study of blood T cells in healthy people across ages. TCRdb re-called the 5' RACE reads with MiXCR, one entry per CDR3 protein. The sample consists of 600,000 to 900,000 distinct CDR3 sequences, more than 25% of them appearing once. The same data also contributed to another study, on T cells of mothers and their children.

Sequencing was done on a sample of blood. These receptors came from a boy aged 5-17 years in good health. Both conserved end residues are part of each CDR3. A D gene is named only where the DNA matches it firmly. Clone sizes are given selectively: once, few, many, or a class where the clone is expanded.

-	TRBV9	few	TRBJ2-2	CASSVHPTGFAGELFF	TGTGCCAGCAGCGTACACCCAACGGGCTTCGCCGGGGAGCTGTTTTTT
TRBD1	TRBV7-9	-	TRBJ1-4	CASSSGQGPSNEKLFF	TGTGCCAGCAGCTCCGGACAGGGACCATCTAATGAAAAACTGTTTTTT
-	TRBV20-1	few	TRBJ2-5	CSAREGGGGAETQYF	TGCAGTGCTAGAGAGGGGGGAGGGGGCGCAGAGACCCAGTACTTC
TRBD2	TRBV12-3/TRBV12-4	-	TRBJ2-7	CASSPAGGEQYF	TGTGCCAGCAGCCCCGCGGGGGGGGAGCAGTACTTC
-	TRBV5-1	-	TRBJ1-2	CASSFGPNYGYTF	TGCGCCAGCAGCTTTGGTCCGAACTATGGCTACACCTTC
-	TRBV7-3	few	TRBJ1-1	CASSLNPGPMGTEAFF	TGTGCCAGCAGCTTAAATCCCGGCCCCATGGGCACTGAAGCTTTCTTT
TRBD2	TRBV12-3/TRBV12-4	once	TRBJ2-3	CASNRGGVDTQYF	TGTGCCAGCAACCGGGGGGGAGTGGATACGCAGTATTTT
-	TRBV5-1	-	TRBJ2-7	CASSSGGTDEQYF	TGCGCCAGCAGCTCTGGGGGCACGGACGAGCAGTACTTC
-	TRBV5-1	-	TRBJ2-2	CASSRDAAPANTGELFF	TGCGCCAGCAGCAGGGACGCCGCCCCTGCGAACACCGGGGAGCTGTTTTTT
-	TRBV27	-	TRBJ1-1	CASSYGPISNTEAFF	TGTGCCAGCAGTTACGGGCCAATCTCGAACACTGAAGCTTTCTTT
-	TRBV20-1	few	TRBJ2-5	CSARAILAAKETQYF	TGCAGTGCTAGAGCTATACTAGCAGCAAAAGAGACCCAGTACTTC
-	TRBV11-2	-	TRBJ2-4	CASSFRGEPIQYF	TGTGCCAGCAGCTTCAGAGGGGAGCCCATTCAGTACTTC
TRBD2	TRBV4-1	few	TRBJ2-5	CASSQGPAGGIEETQYF	TGCGCCAGCAGCCAAGGACCCGCGGGGGGGATCGAAGAGACCCAGTACTTC
-	TRBV6-6	few	TRBJ2-1	CASGHLNNEQFF	TGTGCCAGCGGTCACCTTAATAATGAGCAGTTCTTC
-	TRBV9	-	TRBJ2-1	CASSVGPREDNEQFF	TGTGCCAGCAGCGTAGGTCCTAGAGAGGACAATGAGCAGTTCTTC
-	TRBV11-2	-	TRBJ1-2	CASSFPTRRRDGYTF	TGTGCCAGCAGCTTCCCGACACGACGGAGGGATGGCTACACCTTC
-	TRBV5-1	-	TRBJ1-2	CASYGGLSSYGYTF	TGCGCCAGCTACGGGGGTCTCTCATCCTATGGCTACACCTTC
-	TRBV20-1	-	TRBJ1-6	CSAITGTNSPLHF	TGCAGTGCTATAACCGGGACCAATTCACCCCTCCACTTT
-	TRBV24-1	-	TRBJ1-1	CATSDLTGKAFF	TGTGCCACCAGTGATTTGACGGGGAAAGCTTTCTTT
TRBD2	TRBV7-6	-	TRBJ2-1	CASSLRAGGRNEQFF	TGTGCCAGCAGCTTACGGGCGGGGGGGCGGAATGAGCAGTTCTTC
TRBD2	TRBV11-2	few	TRBJ2-1	CASSPGAGKIAGGEYNEQFF	TGTGCCAGCAGCCCAGGAGCGGGCAAAATAGCGGGGGGGGAATACAATGAGCAGTTCTTC
-	TRBV4-1	-	TRBJ2-3	CASSQVASPDTQYF	TGCGCCAGCAGCCAAGTGGCTAGCCCAGATACGCAGTATTTT
-	TRBV4-1	-	TRBJ2-7	CASSQPAYEQYF	TGCGCCAGCAGCCAACCTGCTTACGAGCAGTACTTC
TRBD1	TRBV29-1	once	TRBJ2-1	CSVEMVTGDSSYNEQFF	TGCAGCGTTGAGATGGTGACAGGGGACAGCTCCTACAATGAGCAGTTCTTC
TRBD2	TRBV29-1	few	TRBJ2-4	CSVDGTSGSGAKNIQYF	TGCAGCGTTGATGGGACTAGCGGGAGCGGGGCCAAAAACATTCAGTACTTC
TRBD1	TRBV6-5	-	TRBJ2-1	CASSTGGTGGNEQFF	TGTGCCAGCAGTACCGGGGGGACAGGGGGCAATGAGCAGTTCTTC
TRBD1	TRBV10-3	few	TRBJ1-5	CAISGTGGCQPQHF	TGTGCCATCAGTGGGACAGGGGGCTGTCAGCCCCAGCATTTT
-	TRBV20-1	-	TRBJ1-5	CSARLGRGGDSNQPQHF	TGCAGTGCTAGACTAGGCAGGGGTGGGGATAGCAATCAGCCCCAGCATTTT
TRBD1	TRBV4-1	few	TRBJ1-4	CASKGQRGTNEKLFF	TGCGCCAGCAAGGGACAGCGCGGTACTAATGAAAAACTGTTTTTT
-	TRBV9	few	TRBJ1-2	CASSAAGGYTF	TGTGCCAGCAGCGCAGCGGGTGGCTACACCTTC
TRBD2	TRBV9	-	TRBJ2-1	CASSGRGLAGVSEQFF	TGTGCCAGCAGCGGCCGGGGACTAGCGGGGGTGAGTGAGCAGTTCTTC
TRBD1	TRBV5-1	-	TRBJ2-1	CASSLRTRTGQGAYEQFF	TGCGCCAGCAGCTTGCGCACACGCACGGGACAGGGGGCTTATGAGCAGTTCTTC